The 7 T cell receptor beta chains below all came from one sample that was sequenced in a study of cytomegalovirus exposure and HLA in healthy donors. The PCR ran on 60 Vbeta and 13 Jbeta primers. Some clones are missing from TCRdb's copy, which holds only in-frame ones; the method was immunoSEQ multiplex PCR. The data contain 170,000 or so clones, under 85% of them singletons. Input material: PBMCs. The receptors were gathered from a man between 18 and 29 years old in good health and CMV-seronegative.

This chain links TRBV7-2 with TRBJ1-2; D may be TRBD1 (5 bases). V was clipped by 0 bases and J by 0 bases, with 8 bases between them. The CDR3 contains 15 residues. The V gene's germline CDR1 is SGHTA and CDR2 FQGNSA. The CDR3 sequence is CASSLALGPNYGYTF. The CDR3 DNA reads TGTGCCAGCAGCTTAGCTTTGGGGCCTAACTATGGCTACACCTTC.

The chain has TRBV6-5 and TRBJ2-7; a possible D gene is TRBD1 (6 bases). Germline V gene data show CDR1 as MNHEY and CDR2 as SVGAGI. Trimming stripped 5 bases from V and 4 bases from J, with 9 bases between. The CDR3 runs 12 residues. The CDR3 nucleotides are TGTGCCAGCAGTAAACAGGGATACGAGCAGTACTTC. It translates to CASSKQGYEQYF.

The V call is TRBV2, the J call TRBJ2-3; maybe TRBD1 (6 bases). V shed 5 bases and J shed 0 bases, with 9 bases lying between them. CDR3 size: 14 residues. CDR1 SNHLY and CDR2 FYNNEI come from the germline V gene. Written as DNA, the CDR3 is TGTGCCAGCAGTTGGGGGCAAAGCACAGATACGCAGTATTTT. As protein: CASSWGQSTDTQYF. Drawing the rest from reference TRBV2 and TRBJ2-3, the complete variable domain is EPEVTQTPSHQVTQMGQEVILRCVPISNHLYFYWYRQILGQKVEFLVSFYNNEISEKSEIFDDQFSVERPDGSNFTLKIRSTKLEDSAMYFCASSWGQSTDTQYFGPGTRLTVL.

CDR3: CASRGAEETQYF. CDR3 coding DNA: TGTGCCAGTCGCGGGGCCGAAGAGACCCAGTACTTC. The chain uses TRBV19 and TRBJ2-5, with D possibly being TRBD2 (6 bases). The CDR3 is 12 residues long. Germline loops: CDR1 LNHDA, CDR2 SQIVND (reference sequence). Trimming stripped 8 bases from V and 3 bases from J, with 10 bases between. Complete variable domain (other parts from reference TRBV19 and TRBJ2-5): DGGITQSPKYLFRKEGQNVTLSCEQNLNHDAMYWYRQDPGQGLRLIYYSQIVNDFQKGDIAEGYSVSREKKESFPLTVTSAQKNPTAFYLCASRGAEETQYFGPGTRLLVL.

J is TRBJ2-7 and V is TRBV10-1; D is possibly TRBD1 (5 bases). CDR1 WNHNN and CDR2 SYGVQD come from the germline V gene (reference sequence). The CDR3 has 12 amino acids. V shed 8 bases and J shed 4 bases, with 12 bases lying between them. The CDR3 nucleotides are TGCGCCAGCGGTACAGGAAAATACGAGCAGTACTTC. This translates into CASGTGKYEQYF.

DNA of the CDR3: TGTGCCAGCAGCCCTCCAGGAGGGCCGTACTACGAGCAGTACTTC. This sequence encodes CASSPPGGPYYEQYF. The rearrangement links TRBV28 to TRBJ2-7; weak D call: TRBD2 (6 bases). Between the trimmed V and J ends, which lost 6 bases and 3 bases, there was a span of 18 bases. Germline V gene sequence: CDR1 MDHEN, CDR2 SYDVKM. The CDR3 is 15 residues long.

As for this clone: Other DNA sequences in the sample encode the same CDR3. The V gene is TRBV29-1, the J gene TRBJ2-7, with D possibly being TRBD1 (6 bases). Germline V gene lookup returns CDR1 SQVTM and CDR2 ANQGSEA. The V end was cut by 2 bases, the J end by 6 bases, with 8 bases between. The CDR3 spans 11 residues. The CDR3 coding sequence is TGCAGCGTTGAATCAGGGGTCGAGCAGTACTTC. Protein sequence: CSVESGVEQYF.